One and the same sample provided the 29 T cell receptor beta chains below, sequenced in a study of high-grade serous ovarian cancer treatment subgroups. Data came from immunoSEQ multiplex PCR; TCRdb stores just in-frame clones and leaves some out. Altogether more than 15,000 clones are present, roughly four fifths being singletons, with the ten largest covering approximately 6.9%. Tumor tissue was taken before any definitive surgery or chemotherapy was given. Sequenced material: tumor tissue. The receptor source for this set is a human donor with high-grade serous ovarian cancer.

The genes are TRBV4-1 and TRBJ2-7, with TRBD2 as a possible D gene (6 bases). The germline V gene has CDR1 MGHRA and CDR2 YSYEKL. CDR3 size: 14 residues. Trimming removed 2 bases from V and 5 bases from J, with 13 bases in between. DNA of the CDR3: TGCGCCAGCAGCCAAATAGGAGGGCTTGACGAGCAGTACTTC. Translated: CASSQIGGLDEQYF.

This clone was picked up a small number of times. The chain joins TRBV7-8 to TRBJ1-5; D is unclear. Trimming left V 2 bases short and J 4 bases short, with 12 bases between. From germline, CDR1 is SGHVS and CDR2 FQNEAQ. This CDR3 comprises 15 residues. DNA for the CDR3: TGTGCCAGCAGCTTACACAGATTCGGTAATCAGCCCCAGCATTTT. Its translation: CASSLHRFGNQPQHF.

By share of the sample, this clone is medium-sized. This chain links TRBV19 with TRBJ1-4, with D unclear. Deletions cut 4 bases from V and 7 bases from J, with 10 bases between. The CDR3 covers 13 residues. Germline V lookup: CDR1 LNHDA, CDR2 SQIVND (reference sequence). The CDR3 DNA reads as TGTGCCAGTAGTACATACAACCTTGAAAAACTGTTTTTT. Translation: CASSTYNLEKLFF.

A few counts support this clone. The rearrangement joins TRBV28 to TRBJ1-3; 9 nucleotides match TRBD1. The CDR3 has 14 residues. The V segment lost 6 bases and the J segment 4 bases; nucleotides outside the gene matches: 4. CDR1 and CDR2 (germline): MDHEN, SYDVKM. CDR3 region: CASRPGTGGNTIYF. The CDR3 DNA follows: TGTGCCAGCAGACCCGGGACAGGGGGAAACACCATATATTTT.

This clone was recorded only once. The chain uses TRBV7-2 and TRBJ1-5; 7 bases line up with TRBD1. V lost 5 bases, J lost 1 base, and 8 bases stayed unmatched. Germline CDR1 and CDR2: SGHTA and FQGNSA. CDR3 length equals 16 residues. The chain's CDR3 is CASSAYRGRSNQPQHF. The CDR3 nucleotides are TGTGCCAGCAGCGCCTACAGGGGCCGGAGCAATCAGCCCCAGCATTTT. The whole variable domain, filled in from reference TRBV7-2 and TRBJ1-5, reads GAGVSQSPSNKVTEKGKDVELRCDPISGHTALYWYRQSLGQGLEFLIYFQGNSAPDKSGLPSDRFSAERTGGSVSTLTIQRTQQEDSAVYLCASSAYRGRSNQPQHFGDGTRLSIL.

In this sample, this clone turned up once. The V and J genes are TRBV7-2 and TRBJ2-2, with D unresolved. The V end was cut by 1 base, the J end by 5 bases, with 11 bases between. The CDR3 sequence is 15 residues long. Germline CDR1 and CDR2: SGHTA and FQGNSA. Written as DNA, the CDR3 is TGTGCCAGCAGCTTAGGGCTCCCAAGAACCGGGGAGCTGTTTTTT. Protein product: CASSLGLPRTGELFF.

This clone was detected only a few times. Within the sample, other DNA sequences also encode this same CDR3. The genes are TRBV28 and TRBJ1-5, with 7 nucleotides matching TRBD1. The CDR3 totals 16 residues. Germline assignment: CDR1 MDHEN and CDR2 SYDVKM. The V and J ends lost 3 bases and 2 bases, in that order; junction bases with no gene match: 7. The CDR3 sequence: CASSFRDRGGNQPQHF. The CDR3 DNA reads as TGTGCCAGCAGTTTCCGGGACAGAGGGGGCAATCAGCCCCAGCATTTT.

The chain combines TRBV11-2 with TRBJ2-2, with D possibly being TRBD2 (6 bases). Trimming left V 7 bases short and J 5 bases short, with 14 bases between. CDR1 SGHAT and CDR2 FQNNGV come from the germline V gene. This CDR3 spans 14 amino acids. CDR3 residues: CASTKYGGTGELFF. CDR3 DNA sequence: TGTGCCAGCACCAAATACGGGGGTACCGGGGAGCTGTTTTTT.

The chain recombines TRBV29-1 with TRBJ1-1; D gene unclear. The CDR3 runs 12 residues. With 6 bases removed from V and 0 bases from J, the gap between germline ends came to 8 bases. CDR1 is SQVTM and CDR2 is ANQGSEA in the germline V gene. The CDR3 here is CSVAIVNTEAFF. The CDR3 nucleotides read TGCAGCGTAGCCATAGTGAACACTGAAGCTTTCTTT. The complete variable domain, with remaining parts taken from reference TRBV29-1 and TRBJ1-1, reads SAVISQKPSRDICQRGTSLTIQCQVDSQVTMMFWYRQQPGQSLTLIATANQGSEATYESGFVIDKFPISRPNLTFSTLTVSNMSPEDSSIYLCSVAIVNTEAFFGQGTRLTVV.

This clone occurred a few times. This chain joins TRBV9 and TRBJ2-7, with 7 bases that match TRBD2. The CDR3 has 14 residues. The V and J ends lost 2 bases and 5 bases, in that order; junction bases with no gene match: 7. Germline V gene lookup returns CDR1 SGDLS and CDR2 YYNGEE. DNA for the CDR3: TGTGCCAGCAGCGTGAGCGGGATAAAGGACGAGCAGTACTTC. Its protein is CASSVSGIKDEQYF.

V gene TRBV11-3 combines with J gene TRBJ1-2, with unresolved D. The CDR3 consists of 13 residues. V lost 0 bases to trimming and J lost 8 bases, with 10 bases between them. CDR1 and CDR2 (germline): SGHNT, YENEEA. CDR3 sequence (DNA): TGTGCCAGCAGCTTAGACCTTAGGTTCGGCTACACCTTC. Translated, it gives CASSLDLRFGYTF. Full variable domain (outside the CDR3, taken from reference TRBV11-3 and TRBJ1-2): EAGVVQSPRYKIIEKKQPVAFWCNPISGHNTLYWYLQNLGQGPELLIRYENEEAVDDSQLPKDRFSAERLKGVDSTLKIQPAELGDSAVYLCASSLDLRFGYTFGSGTRLTVV.

V and J are TRBV5-4 and TRBJ1-1; 10 nucleotides align to TRBD1. The CDR3 contains 15 residues. V gave up 4 bases and J gave up 1 base; unmatched junction bases: 4. Germline assignment: CDR1 SGHNT and CDR2 YYREEE (reference sequence). The CDR3 here is CASSRDRGQNTEAFF. CDR3 nucleotides: TGTGCCAGCAGCCGGGACAGGGGCCAGAACACTGAAGCTTTCTTT.

The rearrangement uses TRBV5-4 and TRBJ1-4; D remains unclear. V was cut by 2 bases and J by 5 bases, with 4 bases left in between. Germline CDR1 SGHNT, CDR2 YYREEE (reference sequence). The CDR3 consists of 12 residues. CDR3 protein: CASSFPNEKLFF. The CDR3 DNA is TGTGCCAGCAGCTTCCCCAATGAAAAACTGTTTTTT.

V gene TRBV11-2 combines with J gene TRBJ1-2, with a tentative D call TRBD1 (6 bases). V gave up 5 bases and J gave up 5 bases, with 12 bases separating them. The CDR3 is 13 residues long. In germline, CDR1 is SGHAT, CDR2 FQNNGV. The chain's CDR3 is CASSPGQIYGYTF. For the CDR3, the DNA is TGTGCCAGCAGCCCCGGACAGATTTATGGCTACACCTTC.

V usage is TRBV25-1 and J usage is TRBJ1-2, with D perhaps TRBD1 (5 bases). The CDR3 is made up of 15 amino acids. CDR1 and CDR2 (germline): MGHDK, SYGVNS. The V gene lost 1 base and the J gene lost 7 bases, with 16 bases spanning the gap. The CDR3 here is CASSESSQGSSGYTF. CDR3 coding DNA: TGTGCCAGCAGTGAATCTTCCCAGGGATCGAGTGGCTACACCTTC.

The chain carries TRBV7-2 and TRBJ2-3; TRBD2 matches at 7 bases. Germline lookup yields CDR1 SGHTA and CDR2 FQGNSA. CDR3 length: 15 residues. The ends lost 3 bases at V and 2 bases at J; junction bases unmatched: 5. CDR3 sequence: CASSFPGTNTDTQYF. CDR3 DNA: TGTGCCAGCAGCTTCCCCGGGACTAACACAGATACGCAGTATTTT. The whole variable domain, remainder taken from reference TRBV7-2 and TRBJ2-3, is GAGVSQSPSNKVTEKGKDVELRCDPISGHTALYWYRQSLGQGLEFLIYFQGNSAPDKSGLPSDRFSAERTGGSVSTLTIQRTQQEDSAVYLCASSFPGTNTDTQYFGPGTRLTVL.

This clone was picked up a small number of times. The V and J genes are TRBV6-6 and TRBJ2-7; D is unresolved. The V and J ends lost 0 bases and 6 bases respectively, with 3 bases between them. CDR1 and CDR2 from the germline V gene are MNHNY and SVGAGI (reference sequence). This CDR3 region has 11 residues. CDR3 loop: CASSYSGEQYF. The CDR3 DNA sequence: TGTGCCAGCAGTTACTCGGGCGAGCAGTACTTC.

In DNA, the CDR3 is TGTGCCAGCAGCTTAGGGATCGCCACTGAAGCTTTCTTT. This translates into CASSLGIATEAFF. The chain has TRBV7-2 and TRBJ1-1, with unresolved D. V was cut by 1 base and J by 4 bases, with 7 bases left in between. Germline CDR1 and CDR2: SGHTA and FQGNSA. The CDR3 covers 13 residues.

The chain combines TRBV19 with TRBJ2-3; D is unclear. V dropped 9 bases and J dropped 3 bases, with 16 bases sitting between them. This CDR3 contains 14 residues. Germline-derived CDR1 and CDR2 are LNHDA and SQIVND (reference sequence). The CDR3 nucleotides read TGTGCCAGGCCATACGTTAGGTTTACAGATACGCAGTATTTT. This encodes CARPYVRFTDTQYF.

The chain uses TRBV27 and TRBJ2-1, with D perhaps assigned TRBD1 or TRBD2 (5 bases each). With 5 bases removed from V and 5 bases from J, the gap between germline ends came to 13 bases. This CDR3 has 14 amino acids. Germline CDR1 MNHEY, CDR2 SMNVEV (reference sequence). The CDR3 DNA is TGTGCCAGCAGTGCCCCGGGACCCCACAATGAGCAGTTCTTC. Amino acids: CASSAPGPHNEQFF.

This chain joins TRBV27 and TRBJ2-2; TRBD1 aligns across 9 bases. CDR3 length: 17 amino acids. Trimming removed 7 bases from V and 4 bases from J; junction bases left unmatched: 13. Germline lookup yields CDR1 MNHEY and CDR2 SMNVEV (reference sequence). The CDR3 reads CASTSPPGQGGTGELFF. The CDR3 bases are TGTGCCAGCACCTCTCCTCCGGGACAGGGAGGCACCGGGGAGCTGTTTTTT.

This sequence joins TRBV7-3 and TRBJ2-7; a possible D gene is TRBD1 (6 bases). Germline V gene lookup returns CDR1 SGHTA and CDR2 FQGTGA. The CDR3 has 12 residues. V was shortened by 0 bases and J by 6 bases, with 6 bases between the two germline ends. The chain's CDR3 is CASSLTTGEQYF. CDR3 in DNA: TGTGCCAGCAGCTTAACGACAGGCGAGCAGTACTTC.

This chain connects TRBV10-3 to TRBJ2-3; the match to TRBD2 covers 14 bases. Trimming removed 8 bases from V and 1 base from J; junction bases left unmatched: 5. This CDR3 contains 16 residues. The V gene's germline CDR1 is ENHRY and CDR2 SYGVKD. CDR3 nucleotide sequence: TGTGCCATCGGACTAGCGGGAGGATCTGGCACAGATACGCAGTATTTT. It encodes CAIGLAGGSGTDTQYF.

CDR3 region: CASSKQGYDAEQFF. The CDR3 DNA follows: TGTGCCAGCAGCAAACAGGGGTACGACGCTGAGCAGTTCTTC. The V and J genes are TRBV7-3 and TRBJ2-1; 7 bases align to TRBD1. The germline gives CDR1 SGHTA, CDR2 FQGTGA. The V segment lost 5 bases and the J segment 9 bases; nucleotides outside the gene matches: 10. The CDR3 sequence is 14 residues long.

V usage is TRBV4-2 and J usage is TRBJ2-2; D possibly corresponds to TRBD2 (6 bases). The V gene lost 0 bases and the J gene lost 4 bases, with 6 bases spanning the gap. Germline assignment: CDR1 LGHNA and CDR2 YNFKEQ. The CDR3 contains 14 residues. CDR3 in amino acids: CASSQDGGTGELFF. The CDR3 bases are TGTGCCAGCAGCCAAGACGGGGGCACCGGGGAGCTGTTTTTT.

The rearrangement links TRBV4-2 to TRBJ1-5, with D maybe TRBD1 (5 bases). Germline V gene sequence: CDR1 LGHNA, CDR2 YNFKEQ. The CDR3 is 15 residues long. V dropped 0 bases and J dropped 4 bases, with 10 bases sitting between them. CDR3 loop: CASSQDPGGNQPQHF. CDR3 DNA sequence: TGTGCCAGCAGCCAAGATCCGGGGGGAAATCAGCCCCAGCATTTT.

The chain joins TRBV28 to TRBJ2-7; D is undetermined. The CDR3 contains 16 residues. The V gene lost 1 base and the J gene lost 0 bases, with 13 bases spanning the gap. Germline V gene data show CDR1 as MDHEN and CDR2 as SYDVKM. Here the CDR3 DNA reads TGTGCCAGCAGTTTATCAAAGGCGGAGAGCTCCTACGAGCAGTACTTC. Amino acids: CASSLSKAESSYEQYF. Combining the CDR3 with reference TRBV28 and TRBJ2-7 gives the whole variable domain DVKVTQSSRYLVKRTGEKVFLECVQDMDHENMFWYRQDPGLGLRLIYFSYDVKMKEKGDIPEGYSVSREKKERFSLILESASTNQTSMYLCASSLSKAESSYEQYFGPGTRLTVT.

The chain uses TRBV28 and TRBJ2-7; TRBD2 aligns across 10 bases. From germline, CDR1 is MDHEN and CDR2 SYDVKM. Losses at the gene ends were 4 bases for V and 0 bases for J; bases not matched to a gene: 6. The CDR3 spans 16 residues. For the CDR3, the DNA is TGTGCCAGCAGTTCCTATACTAGCGGGGCCTCCTACGAGCAGTACTTC. It is translated as CASSSYTSGASYEQYF.

The chain is built from TRBV5-4 and TRBJ2-7; possible D gene TRBD2, 5 bases. From germline, CDR1 is SGHNT and CDR2 YYREEE (reference sequence). V was clipped by 0 bases and J by 2 bases, with 9 bases between them. The CDR3 is made up of 14 amino acids. Here the CDR3 reads CASSLGPGTYEQYF. The CDR3 coding sequence is TGTGCCAGCAGCTTGGGGCCGGGGACCTACGAGCAGTACTTC.